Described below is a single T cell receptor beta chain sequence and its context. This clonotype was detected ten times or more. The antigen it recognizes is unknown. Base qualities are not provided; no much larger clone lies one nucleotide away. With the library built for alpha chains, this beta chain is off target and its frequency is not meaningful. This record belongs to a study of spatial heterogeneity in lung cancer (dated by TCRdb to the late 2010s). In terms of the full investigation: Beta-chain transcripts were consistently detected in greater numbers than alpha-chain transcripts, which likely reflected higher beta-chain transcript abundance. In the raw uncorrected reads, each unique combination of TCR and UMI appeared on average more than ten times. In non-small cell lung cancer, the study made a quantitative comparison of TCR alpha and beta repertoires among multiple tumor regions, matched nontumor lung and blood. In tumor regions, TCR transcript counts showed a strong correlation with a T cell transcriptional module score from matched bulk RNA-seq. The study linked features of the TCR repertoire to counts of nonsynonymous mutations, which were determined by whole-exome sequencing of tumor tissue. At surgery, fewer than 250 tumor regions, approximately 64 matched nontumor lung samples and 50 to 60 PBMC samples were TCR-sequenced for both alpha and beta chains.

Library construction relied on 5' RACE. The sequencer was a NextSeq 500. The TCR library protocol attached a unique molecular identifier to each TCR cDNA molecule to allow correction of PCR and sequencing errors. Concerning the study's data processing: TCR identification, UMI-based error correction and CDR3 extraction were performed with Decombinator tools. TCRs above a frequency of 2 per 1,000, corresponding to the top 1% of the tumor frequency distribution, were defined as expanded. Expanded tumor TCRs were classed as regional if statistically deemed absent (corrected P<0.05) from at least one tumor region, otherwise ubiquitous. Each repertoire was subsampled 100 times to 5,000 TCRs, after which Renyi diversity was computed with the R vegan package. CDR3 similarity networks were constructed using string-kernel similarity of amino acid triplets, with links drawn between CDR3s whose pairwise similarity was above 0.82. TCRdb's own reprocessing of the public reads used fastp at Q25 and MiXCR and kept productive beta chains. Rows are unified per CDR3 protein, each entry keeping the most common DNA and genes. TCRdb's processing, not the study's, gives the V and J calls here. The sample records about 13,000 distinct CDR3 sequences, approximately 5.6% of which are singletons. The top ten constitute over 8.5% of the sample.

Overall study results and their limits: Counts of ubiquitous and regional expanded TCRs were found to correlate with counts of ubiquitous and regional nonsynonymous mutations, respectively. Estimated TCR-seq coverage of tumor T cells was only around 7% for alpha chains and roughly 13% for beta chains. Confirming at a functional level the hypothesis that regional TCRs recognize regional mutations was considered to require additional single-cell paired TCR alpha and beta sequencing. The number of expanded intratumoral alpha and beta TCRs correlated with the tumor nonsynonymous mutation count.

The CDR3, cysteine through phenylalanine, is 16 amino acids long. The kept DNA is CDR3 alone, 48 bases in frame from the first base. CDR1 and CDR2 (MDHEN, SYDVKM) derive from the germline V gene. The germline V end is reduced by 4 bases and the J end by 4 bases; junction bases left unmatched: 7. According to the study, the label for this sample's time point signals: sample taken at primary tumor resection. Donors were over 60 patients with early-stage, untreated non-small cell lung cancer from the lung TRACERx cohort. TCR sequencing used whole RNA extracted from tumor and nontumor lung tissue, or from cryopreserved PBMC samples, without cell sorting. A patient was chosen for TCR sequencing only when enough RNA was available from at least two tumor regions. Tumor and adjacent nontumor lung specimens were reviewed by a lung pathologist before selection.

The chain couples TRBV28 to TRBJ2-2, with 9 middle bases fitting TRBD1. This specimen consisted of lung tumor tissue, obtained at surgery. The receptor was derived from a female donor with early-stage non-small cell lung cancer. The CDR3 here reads CASSSPQGAGTGELFF. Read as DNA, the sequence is TGTGCCAGCAGTTCCCCACAGGGGGCGGGCACCGGGGAGCTGTTTTTT.